Each of the 16 T cell receptor beta chains below was sequenced from the same sample in a study of molecular identifiers for immune sequencing clone quantification. TCRdb re-called the PCR reads with MiXCR, one entry per CDR3 protein. The sample lists approximately 550,000 distinct CDR3 sequences; about 20% were seen once. The sequenced sample was naive CD8+ T cells from blood, with Jurkat cell RNA spiked in. Subset noted: FACS-sorted CD8+CD4-CCR7+CD45RA+ naive T cells. Every receptor here comes from a human donor in good health. Some libraries in this study had Jurkat cell RNA spiked in.

In this sample, this clonotype turned up many times. The gene calls are TRBV28 and TRBJ2-7, with TRBD1 matching 8 bases. V lost 7 bases, J lost 7 bases, and 9 bases stayed unmatched. CDR1 and CDR2 from the germline V gene are MDHEN and SYDVKM. The CDR3 sequence is 13 residues long. In DNA form, the CDR3 reads TGTGCCAGCACGGACAGGGCCCCCGAAGAGCAGTACTTC. It is translated as CASTDRAPEEQYF.

Of note for this clonotype: Possible read error: a much larger clone is one base away. Because it lacks the conserved phenylalanine or tryptophan at the end, this CDR3 is likely a read error. V is TRBV4-3 and J is TRBJ2-3, with 8 nucleotides matching TRBD1. The CDR3 consists of 18 residues. Germline-derived CDR1 and CDR2 are LGHNA and YSLEER. V lost 0 bases and J lost 4; bases outside the gene matches: 12. CDR3 sequence reads: CASSQDFGRDRTADTQYL. DNA of the CDR3: TGCGCCAGCAGCCAAGATTTCGGTCGGGACAGGACAGCAGATACGCAGTATCTT.

In its sample, this clonotype was seen many times. The genes are TRBV7-9 and TRBJ2-7, with 8 bases matching TRBD1. The CDR3 has 14 residues. The V segment lost 5 bases and the J segment 3 bases; nucleotides outside the gene matches: 6. The germline gives CDR1 SEHNR, CDR2 FQNEAQ (reference sequence). As DNA, the CDR3 is TGTGCCAGCAGCCTGACAGGGGTTTACTACGAGCAGTACTTC. Its translation is CASSLTGVYYEQYF.

This chain uses TRBV9 with TRBJ2-7; TRBD1 matches at 9 bases. This CDR3 spans 14 amino acids. V lost 4 bases and J lost 4; bases outside the gene matches: 6. Germline V gene lookup returns CDR1 SGDLS and CDR2 YYNGEE. CDR3 in DNA: TGTGCCAGCAGCATGGGGACAGGGATATACGAGCAGTACTTC. This encodes CASSMGTGIYEQYF.

The CDR3 bases are TGTGCCAGCAGCCAGACTATTTCCTACAATGAGCAGTTCTTC. Its translation: CASSQTISYNEQFF. The rearrangement uses TRBV7-9 and TRBJ2-1; possible D gene TRBD2, 5 bases. Germline assignment: CDR1 SEHNR and CDR2 FQNEAQ (reference sequence). The CDR3 totals 14 residues. V was shortened by 5 bases and J by 1 base, with 9 bases between the two germline ends.

This clonotype has at least ten counts. The rearrangement joins TRBV20-1 to TRBJ2-7, with D unresolved. The CDR3 extends over 13 amino acids. V shed 5 bases and J shed 0 bases, with 11 bases lying between them. CDR1 and CDR2 from the germline V gene are DFQATT and SNEGSKA (reference sequence). CDR3 loop: CSASGRSSYEQYF. The CDR3 DNA reads TGCAGTGCTTCGGGCCGGAGCTCCTACGAGCAGTACTTC.

The rearrangement joins TRBV6-1 to TRBJ2-3; TRBD2 aligns across 11 bases. Trimming cost V 7 bases and J 2 bases; bases outside gene matches: 8. Germline V gene sequence: CDR1 MNHNS, CDR2 SASEGT. The CDR3 is 16 amino acids. Here the CDR3 reads CASTFPGLAVTDTQYF. Here the CDR3 DNA reads TGTGCCAGCACCTTCCCGGGACTAGCGGTCACAGATACGCAGTATTTT.

V is TRBV7-9 and J is TRBJ2-7, with D uncertain. Germline V gene data show CDR1 as SEHNR and CDR2 as FQNEAQ (reference sequence). V lost 1 base and J 4 bases, leaving 11 bases between the germline ends. This CDR3 region has 14 residues. The CDR3, as DNA: TGTGCCAGCAGCTTAGGGCCAGACGGGTACGAGCAGTACTTC. This translates into CASSLGPDGYEQYF. The complete variable domain, with remaining parts taken from reference TRBV7-9 and TRBJ2-7, reads DTGVSQNPRHKITKRGQNVTFRCDPISEHNRLYWYRQTLGQGPEFLTYFQNEAQLEKSRLLSDRFSAERPKGSFSTLEIQRTEQGDSAMYLCASSLGPDGYEQYFGPGTRLTVT.

This clonotype was detected many times. The J gene is TRBJ2-3, the V gene TRBV7-2; D tentatively fits TRBD1 or TRBD2 (5 bases each). The V gene's germline CDR1 is SGHTA and CDR2 FQGNSA. The CDR3 length is 16 residues. V was cut by 2 bases and J by 2 bases, with 14 bases left in between. Here the CDR3 reads CASSLYGDGLTDTQYF. For the CDR3, the DNA is TGTGCCAGCAGCTTATATGGGGACGGACTCACAGATACGCAGTATTTT.

The V and J genes are TRBV20-1 and TRBJ2-7; the D gene is possibly TRBD1 (6 bases). The germline gives CDR1 DFQATT, CDR2 SNEGSKA (reference sequence). This CDR3 spans 14 amino acids. Between the trimmed V and J ends, which lost 0 bases and 9 bases, there was a span of 18 bases. The CDR3 DNA is TGCAGTGCTAGAGAGGTCAGGGGTACCCACGGGCAGTACTTC. Protein: CSAREVRGTHGQYF.

The chain employs TRBV12-3 or TRBV12-4 and TRBJ1-5; no clear D gene. V was trimmed by 6 bases and J by 0 bases, leaving 12 bases between them. The CDR3 runs to 15 residues. As DNA, the CDR3 is TGTGCCAGCAGCCAGGCGGACTATAGCAATCAGCCCCAGCATTTT. The encoded protein is CASSQADYSNQPQHF.

This clonotype has ten or more counts. This chain joins TRBV13 and TRBJ2-1, with 8 bases aligning to TRBD1. CDR3 length: 16 residues. Germline loops: CDR1 PRHDT, CDR2 FYEKMQ (reference sequence). J gave up 1 base and V 5 bases, and 7 bases lay outside the gene matches. CDR3 sequence: CASSDGQGRSYNEQFF. The CDR3 DNA is TGTGCCAGCAGCGACGGACAGGGCCGGTCCTACAATGAGCAGTTCTTC.

As for this clonotype: At one end the junction does not follow the germline gene, possibly because of a read error. The genes are TRBV27 and TRBJ1-2; TRBD1 might be the D (6 bases). The CDR3 is made up of 13 amino acids. The germline V gene encodes CDR1 MNHEY and CDR2 SMNVEV (reference sequence). DNA of the CDR3: TGTGCCAGCAGTTTAGGACAGAACTATGTCTACACCTTC. It translates to CASSLGQNYVYTF.

CDR3 sequence: CASSWGGGGEDTQYF. CDR3 DNA: TGCGCCAGCAGCTGGGGCGGCGGGGGGGAAGATACGCAGTATTTT. V and J are TRBV4-3 and TRBJ2-3; 9 bases agree with TRBD2. After removal of 5 bases from V and 5 bases from J, the junction contained 8 bases not matched to a gene. The CDR3 has 15 amino acids. Germline assignment: CDR1 LGHNA and CDR2 YSLEER.

This chain joins TRBV4-1 and TRBJ2-1; D possibly corresponds to TRBD2 (6 bases). Germline assignment: CDR1 MGHRA and CDR2 YSYEKL. The CDR3 loop spans 17 amino acids. V lost 1 base and J lost 0, with 13 bases in between. DNA for the CDR3: TGCGCCAGCAGCCAAGCGGGACTTCGGAGCTCCTACAATGAGCAGTTCTTC. Protein: CASSQAGLRSSYNEQFF.

The rearrangement links TRBV27 to TRBJ1-2; no firm D call. Per germline, CDR1 MNHEY and CDR2 SMNVEV (reference sequence). The ends were cut back, 4 bases at V and 2 bases at J, with 8 bases in the middle. The CDR3 has 13 residues. This CDR3 is CASSSGGNYGYTF. CDR3 DNA sequence: TGTGCCAGCAGTTCAGGAGGGAACTATGGCTACACCTTC.